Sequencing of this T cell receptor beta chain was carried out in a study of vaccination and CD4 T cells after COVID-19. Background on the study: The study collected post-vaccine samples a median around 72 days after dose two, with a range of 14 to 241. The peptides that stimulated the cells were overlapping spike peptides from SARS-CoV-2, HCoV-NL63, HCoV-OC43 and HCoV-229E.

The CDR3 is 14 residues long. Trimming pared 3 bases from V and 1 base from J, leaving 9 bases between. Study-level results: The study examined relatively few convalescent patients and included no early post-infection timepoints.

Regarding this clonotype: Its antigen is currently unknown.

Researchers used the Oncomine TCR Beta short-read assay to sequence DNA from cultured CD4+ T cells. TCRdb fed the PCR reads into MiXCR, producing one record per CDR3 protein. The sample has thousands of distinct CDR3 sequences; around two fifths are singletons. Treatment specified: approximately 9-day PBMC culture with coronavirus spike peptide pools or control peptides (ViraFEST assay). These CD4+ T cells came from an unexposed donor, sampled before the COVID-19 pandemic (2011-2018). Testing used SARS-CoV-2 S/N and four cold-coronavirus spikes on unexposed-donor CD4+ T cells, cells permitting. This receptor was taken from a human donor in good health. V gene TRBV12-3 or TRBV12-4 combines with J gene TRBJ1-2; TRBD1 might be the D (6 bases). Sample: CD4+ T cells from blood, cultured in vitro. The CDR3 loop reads CASSLKGVNYGYTF. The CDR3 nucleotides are TGTGCCAGCAGTTTGAAGGGGGTTAACTATGGCTACACCTTC.